This T cell receptor (beta chain) was retrieved from a study of T cell responses to AZD1222 COVID-19 vaccine. Background on the study: The analysis combined second doses at about 4 or about 12 weeks.

With 0 bases removed from V and 4 bases from J, the gap between germline ends came to 10 bases. The CDR3 contains 16 residues. The germline V gene encodes CDR1 MGHRA and CDR2 YSYEKL. For this clone: Its target is not known.

Clones were read by immunoSEQ multiplex PCR, and TCRdb kept only the in-frame ones, dropping some. The sample lists approximately 190,000 clones; almost 95% were seen once. Whole-study findings and limits: Baseline serostatus was positive in only a handful of AZD1222 recipients.

Sequenced material: peripheral blood, taken on day 0 of AZD1222 vaccination. This chain links TRBV4-1 with TRBJ2-6, with D maybe TRBD2 (6 bases). The clonotype comes from an adult in good health. The CDR3 here is CASSQEGGFGANVLTF. As DNA, the CDR3 is TGCGCCAGCAGCCAAGAGGGGGGTTTCGGGGCCAACGTCCTGACTTTC.